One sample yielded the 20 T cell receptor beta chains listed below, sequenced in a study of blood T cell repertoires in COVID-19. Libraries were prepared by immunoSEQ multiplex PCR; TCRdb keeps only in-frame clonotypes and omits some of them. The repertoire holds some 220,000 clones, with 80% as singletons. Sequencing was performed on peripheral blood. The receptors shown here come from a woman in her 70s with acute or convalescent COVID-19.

In DNA form, the CDR3 reads TGTGCCAGCAGTGACGGGTGGGGAGAGAGGATTCAGCCCCAGCATTTT. Amino acids: CASSDGWGERIQPQHF. The rearrangement joins TRBV6-1 to TRBJ1-5; D unresolved. Germline V gene sequence: CDR1 MNHNS, CDR2 SASEGT. With 3 bases removed from V and 6 bases from J, the gap between germline ends came to 18 bases. CDR3 length: 16 amino acids.

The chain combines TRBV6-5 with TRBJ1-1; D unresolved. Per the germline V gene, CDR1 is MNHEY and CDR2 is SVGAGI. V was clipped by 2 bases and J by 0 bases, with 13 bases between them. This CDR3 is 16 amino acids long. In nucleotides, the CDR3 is TGTGCCAGCAGTTACGGCAGGCTGTTGATGAACACTGAAGCTTTCTTT. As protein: CASSYGRLLMNTEAFF.

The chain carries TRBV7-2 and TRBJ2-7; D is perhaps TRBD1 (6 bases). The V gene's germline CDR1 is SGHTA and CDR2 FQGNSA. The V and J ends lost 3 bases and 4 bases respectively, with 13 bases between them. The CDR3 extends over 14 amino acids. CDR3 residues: CASSFLQGGYEQYF. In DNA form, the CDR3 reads TGTGCCAGCAGCTTCTTACAGGGTGGGTACGAGCAGTACTTC. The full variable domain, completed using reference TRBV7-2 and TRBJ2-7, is GAGVSQSPSNKVTEKGKDVELRCDPISGHTALYWYRQSLGQGLEFLIYFQGNSAPDKSGLPSDRFSAERTGGSVSTLTIQRTQQEDSAVYLCASSFLQGGYEQYFGPGTRLTVT.

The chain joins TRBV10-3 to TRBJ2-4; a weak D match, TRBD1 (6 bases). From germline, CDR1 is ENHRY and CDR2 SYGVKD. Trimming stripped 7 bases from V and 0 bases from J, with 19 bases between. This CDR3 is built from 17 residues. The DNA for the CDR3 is TGTGCCATCACCAAACGGGACATCGGACTAGCCAAAAACATTCAGTACTTC. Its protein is CAITKRDIGLAKNIQYF.

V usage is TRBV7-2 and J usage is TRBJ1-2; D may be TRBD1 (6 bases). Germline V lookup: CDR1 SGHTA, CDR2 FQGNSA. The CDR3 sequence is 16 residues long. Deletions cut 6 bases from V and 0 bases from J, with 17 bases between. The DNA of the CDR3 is TGTGCCAGCAGTCAAACTGGGGGGGGCACTAACTATGGCTACACCTTC. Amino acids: CASSQTGGGTNYGYTF.

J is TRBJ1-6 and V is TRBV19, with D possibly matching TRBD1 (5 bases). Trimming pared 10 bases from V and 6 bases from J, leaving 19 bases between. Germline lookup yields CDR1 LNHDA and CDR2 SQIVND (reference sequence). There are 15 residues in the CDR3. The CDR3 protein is CATNLKGRSNSPLHF. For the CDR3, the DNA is TGTGCCACCAACCTAAAGGGGCGGTCTAATTCACCCCTCCACTTT. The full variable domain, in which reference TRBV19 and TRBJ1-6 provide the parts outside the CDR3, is DGGITQSPKYLFRKEGQNVTLSCEQNLNHDAMYWYRQDPGQGLRLIYYSQIVNDFQKGDIAEGYSVSREKKESFPLTVTSAQKNPTAFYLCATNLKGRSNSPLHFGNGTRLTVT.

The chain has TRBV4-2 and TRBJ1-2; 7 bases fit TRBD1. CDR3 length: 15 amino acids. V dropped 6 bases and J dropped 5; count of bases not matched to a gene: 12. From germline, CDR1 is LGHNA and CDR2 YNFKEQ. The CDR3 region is CASSPNAGTAYGYTF. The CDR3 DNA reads TGTGCCAGCAGTCCTAACGCCGGGACAGCTTATGGCTACACCTTC.

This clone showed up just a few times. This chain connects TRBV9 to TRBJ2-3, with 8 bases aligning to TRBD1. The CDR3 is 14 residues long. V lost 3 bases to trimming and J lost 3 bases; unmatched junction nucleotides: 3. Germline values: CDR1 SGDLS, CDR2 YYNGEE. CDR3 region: CASSAGGWTDTQYF. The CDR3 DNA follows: TGTGCCAGCAGCGCAGGGGGCTGGACAGATACGCAGTATTTT.

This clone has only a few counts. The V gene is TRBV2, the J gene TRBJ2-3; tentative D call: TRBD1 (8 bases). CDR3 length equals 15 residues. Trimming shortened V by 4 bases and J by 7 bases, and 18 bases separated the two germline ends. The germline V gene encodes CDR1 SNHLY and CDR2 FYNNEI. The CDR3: CASSGRQGRGYTQYF. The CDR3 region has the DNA TGTGCCAGCAGTGGCCGACAGGGGAGGGGGTATACGCAGTATTTT.

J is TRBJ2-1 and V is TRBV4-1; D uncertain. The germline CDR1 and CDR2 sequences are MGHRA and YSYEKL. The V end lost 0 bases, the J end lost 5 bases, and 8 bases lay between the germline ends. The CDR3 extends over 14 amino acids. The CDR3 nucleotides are TGCGCCAGCAGCCAAGAGTTATGGCACAATGAGCAGTTCTTC. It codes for CASSQELWHNEQFF.

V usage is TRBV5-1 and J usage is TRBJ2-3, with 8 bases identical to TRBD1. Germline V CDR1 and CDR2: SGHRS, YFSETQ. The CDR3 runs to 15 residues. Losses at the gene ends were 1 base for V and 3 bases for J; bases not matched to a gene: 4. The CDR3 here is CASSLPRTGTDTQYF. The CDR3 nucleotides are TGCGCCAGCAGCTTGCCCCGGACAGGGACAGATACGCAGTATTTT.

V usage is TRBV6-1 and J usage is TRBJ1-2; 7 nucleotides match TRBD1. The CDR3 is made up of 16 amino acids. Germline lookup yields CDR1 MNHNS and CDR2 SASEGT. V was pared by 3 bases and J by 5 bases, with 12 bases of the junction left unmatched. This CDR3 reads CASSDYRQGRSYGYTF. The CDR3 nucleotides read TGTGCCAGCAGTGATTATCGACAGGGCAGATCTTATGGCTACACCTTC.

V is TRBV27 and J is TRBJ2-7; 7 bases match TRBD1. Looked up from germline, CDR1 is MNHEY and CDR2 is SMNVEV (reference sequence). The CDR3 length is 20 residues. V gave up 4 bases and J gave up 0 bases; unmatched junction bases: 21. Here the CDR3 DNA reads TGTGCCAGCAGTTCGCCCCCGACAGGGAGAGGTCAGAGGAGCTCCTACGAGCAGTACGTC. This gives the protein CASSSPPTGRGQRSSYEQYV.

CDR3: CASSPGQSLSGNTIYF. The CDR3 nucleotides are TGTGCCAGCAGCCCGGGACAGTCACTCTCTGGAAACACCATATATTTT. The gene calls are TRBV7-9 and TRBJ1-3; 7 bases align to TRBD1. The V gene's germline CDR1 is SEHNR and CDR2 FQNEAQ (reference sequence). The CDR3 is 16 residues long. Trimming at V came to 5 bases and at J to 0 bases, leaving 7 bases not matched to a gene.

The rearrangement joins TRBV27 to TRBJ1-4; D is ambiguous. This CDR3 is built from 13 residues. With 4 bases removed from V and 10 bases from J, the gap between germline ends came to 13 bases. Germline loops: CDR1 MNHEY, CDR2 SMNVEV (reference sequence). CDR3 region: CASSSDTLGKLFF. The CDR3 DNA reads TGTGCCAGCAGTTCCGACACGCTGGGAAAACTGTTTTTT.

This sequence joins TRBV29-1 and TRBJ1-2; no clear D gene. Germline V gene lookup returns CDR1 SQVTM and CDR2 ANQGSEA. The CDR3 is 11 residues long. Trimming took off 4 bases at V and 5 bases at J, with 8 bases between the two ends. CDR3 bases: TGCAGCGTTGGCGATCTTTATGGCTACACCTTC. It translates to CSVGDLYGYTF.

CDR3 amino acids: CASSPGVLLSNYGYTF. The DNA for the CDR3 is TGTGCCAGCTCACCAGGAGTTCTACTATCTAACTATGGCTACACCTTC. The gene calls are TRBV18 and TRBJ1-2; no reliable D call. The germline gives CDR1 KGHSH, CDR2 LQKENI. The CDR3 covers 16 residues. V was clipped by 2 bases and J by 0 bases, with 13 bases between them.

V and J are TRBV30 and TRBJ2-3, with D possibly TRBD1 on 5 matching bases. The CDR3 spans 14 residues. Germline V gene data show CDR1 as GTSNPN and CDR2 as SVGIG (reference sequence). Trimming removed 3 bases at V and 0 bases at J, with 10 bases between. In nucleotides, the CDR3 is TGTGCCTGGAGGAGACAGACTAGCACAGATACGCAGTATTTT. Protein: CAWRRQTSTDTQYF.

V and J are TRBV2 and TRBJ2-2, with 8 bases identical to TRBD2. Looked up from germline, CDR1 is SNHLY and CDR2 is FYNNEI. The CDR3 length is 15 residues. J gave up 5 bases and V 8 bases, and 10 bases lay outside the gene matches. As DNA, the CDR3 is TGTGCCAGCCGGGGGGGTATCGCGGGAACCGGGGAGCTGTTTTTT. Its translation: CASRGGIAGTGELFF.

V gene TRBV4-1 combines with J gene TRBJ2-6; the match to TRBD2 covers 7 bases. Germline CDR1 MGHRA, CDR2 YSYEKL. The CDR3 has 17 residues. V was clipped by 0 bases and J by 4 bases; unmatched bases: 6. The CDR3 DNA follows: TGCGCCAGCAGCCAAGATTCTGGGAGGGCCGGGGCCAACGTCCTGACTTTC. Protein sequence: CASSQDSGRAGANVLTF.